Following are 7 T cell receptor beta chains from one sample sequenced in a study of T cell repertoires in cytomegalovirus infection. MiXCR was run by TCRdb on the reads, yielding one entry per CDR3 protein. There are 290,000 or so distinct CDR3 sequences in the sample; 25% occur only once, and approximately 14% lies in the top ten. Sequenced input: PBMCs. The receptors stem from a human donor in good health (CMV status not recorded). Some clones in this sample may be carry-over from other donors' samples.

Worth noting for this clonotype: One end of the junction does not line up with germline, which may come from a read error. This sequence joins TRBV7-2 and TRBJ1-1; a weak D match, TRBD1 (5 bases). Germline V CDR1 and CDR2: SGHTA, FQGNSA. CDR3 length: 15 residues. The CDR3 DNA reads as TGTGCCAGCAGCTTATCTCAGGGTTGGAACACTGAAGCTTTTTTT. It codes for CASSLSQGWNTEAFF. The entire variable domain, with the rest obtained from reference TRBV7-2 and TRBJ1-1, is as follows: GAGVSQSPSNKVTEKGKDVELRCDPISGHTALYWYRQSLGQGLEFLIYFQGNSAPDKSGLPSDRFSAERTGGSVSTLTIQRTQQEDSAVYLCASSLSQGWNTEAFFGQGTRLTVV.

This clonotype was detected only a few times. This chain joins TRBV6-2 or TRBV6-3 and TRBJ2-7; tentative D call: TRBD2 (6 bases). Trimming stripped 7 bases from V and 4 bases from J, with 20 bases between. CDR1 MNHEY and CDR2 SVGEGT come from the germline V gene. This CDR3 spans 15 amino acids. The CDR3 is CASIVPGLSGYEQYF. The CDR3 nucleotides read TGTGCCAGCATTGTTCCGGGACTCTCGGGGTACGAGCAGTACTTC.

The gene calls are TRBV12-3 or TRBV12-4 and TRBJ2-1, with D possibly being TRBD2 (6 bases). V lost 6 bases, J lost 4 bases, and 25 bases lay in between. The CDR3 spans 18 residues. This CDR3 reads CASSPPLAPPFLYNEQFF. For the CDR3, the DNA is TGTGCCAGCAGCCCCCCCCTAGCGCCCCCATTTCTTTACAATGAGCAGTTCTTC.

V gene TRBV5-6 combines with J gene TRBJ1-6; D call uncertain. V was shortened by 1 base and J by 6 bases, with 14 bases between the two germline ends. The CDR3 has 16 amino acids. The germline CDR1 and CDR2 sequences are SGHDT and YYEEEE. CDR3 amino acids: CASSLRSGVGNSPLHF. The CDR3, as DNA: TGTGCCAGCAGCTTGCGATCTGGGGTTGGTAATTCACCCCTCCACTTT. Full variable domain (outside the CDR3, taken from reference TRBV5-6 and TRBJ1-6): DAGVTQSPTHLIKTRGQQVTLRCSPKSGHDTVSWYQQALGQGPQFIFQYYEEEERQRGNFPDRFSGHQFPNYSSELNVNALLLGDSALYLCASSLRSGVGNSPLHFGNGTRLTVT.

The CDR3 DNA is TGTGCCAGCAGCTTAGTGGGCAGGCTTAACTATGGCTACACCTTC. Its protein product is CASSLVGRLNYGYTF. This chain uses TRBV7-9 with TRBJ1-2; D uncertain. The CDR3 is 15 residues long. Looked up from germline, CDR1 is SEHNR and CDR2 is FQNEAQ (reference sequence). The V end lost 1 base, the J end lost 1 base, and 10 bases lay between the germline ends.

The sample holds a few counts of this clonotype. The chain joins TRBV5-6 to TRBJ1-4; a weak D match, TRBD1 (6 bases). The CDR3 is 15 residues long. Trimming took 3 bases from V and 0 from J, leaving 9 bases between them. Germline CDR1 is SGHDT and CDR2 is YYEEEE. This CDR3 reads CASSSRQATNEKLFF. CDR3 DNA sequence: TGTGCCAGCAGCTCGAGACAGGCAACTAATGAAAAACTGTTTTTT.

This clonotype appeared once. V gene TRBV29-1 combines with J gene TRBJ1-2; D may be TRBD1 (5 bases). The CDR3 runs to 12 residues. The V end was cut by 7 bases, the J end by 2 bases, with 11 bases between. Per the germline V gene, CDR1 is SQVTM and CDR2 is ANQGSEA. In DNA form, the CDR3 reads TGCAGCGCCAGGGACGCCAACTATGGCTACACCTTC. Its translation is CSARDANYGYTF.